A selection of T cell receptor beta chains follows, all from one sample in a study of T-cell reconstitution after alpha-beta-depleted transplantation in children. Using its own MiXCR run on the PCR reads, TCRdb lists one record per CDR3 protein. This sample yields some 500,000 distinct CDR3 sequences, of which about 16% are seen a single time; about 3.1% belongs to the top ten. The sample in question was PBMCs from the stem cell graft donor, obtained from the stem cell graft. The receptor source for this set is a human donor who donated a stem cell graft to a child with acute lymphoblastic leukemia. Each CDR3 is given with its conserved first and last residue. D genes are given only for firm matches. Only part of the rows carry a size: once, few, many, or a class if the clone is expanded.

size,J,D,length,V,DNA,CDR3
-,TRBJ1-3,TRBD1,14,TRBV27,TGTGCCAGCAGCCGAACAGGGGCTGGAAACACCATATATTTT,CASSRTGAGNTIYF
-,TRBJ1-2,TRBD1,14,TRBV12-3/TRBV12-4,TGTGCCAGCAGATCGGGACAGGGGAGCTATGGCTACACCTTC,CASRSGQGSYGYTF
many,TRBJ1-5,-,15,TRBV6-1,TGTGCCAGCAGTGCGAGCACACATAGCAATCAGCCCCAGCATTTT,CASSASTHSNQPQHF
-,TRBJ2-1,-,14,TRBV7-9,TGTGCCAGCAGTTCCGGGACCAGGGACAATGAGCAGTTCTTC,CASSSGTRDNEQFF
-,TRBJ1-1,TRBD1,14,TRBV18,TGTGCCAGCTCACCACCCGGGACAGGGAATGAAGCTTTCTTT,CASSPPGTGNEAFF
-,TRBJ2-1,TRBD1,16,TRBV27,TGTGCCAGCAGTACCCCCGGGACAGGGAAATACAATGAGCAGTTCTTC,CASSTPGTGKYNEQFF
-,TRBJ2-7,-,13,TRBV27,TGTGCCAGCAGGTACAGGGAATCCTACGAGCAGTACTTC,CASRYRESYEQYF
-,TRBJ2-7,-,13,TRBV27,TGTGCCAGCCGGGGTAGTAGTTCCTACGAGCAGTACTTC,CASRGSSSYEQYF
-,TRBJ1-1,-,14,TRBV5-1,TGCGCCAGCAGCTTTCTTACCCAGAACACTGAAGCTTTCTTT,CASSFLTQNTEAFF
-,TRBJ2-7,TRBD2,15,TRBV7-9,TGTGCCAGCAGATCCTCCGGGACTAGCTCTTACGGGCAGTACTTC,CASRSSGTSSYGQYF
many,TRBJ1-1,TRBD1,13,TRBV5-1,TGCGCCAGCAGCTTGGTACAGGGGACTGAAGCTTTCTTT,CASSLVQGTEAFF
-,TRBJ2-7,-,14,TRBV3-1,TGTGCCAGCAGCCGCTCCACATTTGCCTACGAGCAGTACTTC,CASSRSTFAYEQYF
few,TRBJ1-4,-,15,TRBV2,TGTGCCAGCAGTCCCGGGACCGAGCTTAATGAAAAACTGTTTTTT,CASSPGTELNEKLFF
few,TRBJ1-4,-,15,TRBV20-1,TGCAGTGCTAGTAGTCCTAGGGCAACTAATGAAAAACTGTTTTTT,CSASSPRATNEKLFF
many,TRBJ2-7,TRBD1,15,TRBV5-1,TGCGCCAGCAGCTACGCCACAGGGGTTACCTACGAGCAGTACTTC,CASSYATGVTYEQYF
-,TRBJ2-2,-,15,TRBV5-8,TGTGCCAGCAGCTTGGTTCTACAGAACACCGGGGAGCTGTTTTTT,CASSLVLQNTGELFF
-,TRBJ1-5,-,16,TRBV20-1,TGCAGTCTTCCTTTACAGGGCGGGAAGGGCAATCAGCCCCAGCATTTT,CSLPLQGGKGNQPQHF
-,TRBJ2-1,-,11,TRBV7-9,TGTGCCAGTGCCCCCACAGAAGAGCAGTTCTTC,CASAPTEEQFF
few,TRBJ2-7,-,15,TRBV9,TGTGCCAGCAGCGTAGGAGTCGCCCCCTCCCGGGAGCAGTACTTC,CASSVGVAPSREQYF
few,TRBJ2-7,TRBD2,17,TRBV10-3,TGTGCCATCAGTGGGCGGACTAGCGGGAGCCGTGGGGGCGAGCAGTACTTC,CAISGRTSGSRGGEQYF
few,TRBJ2-1,-,16,TRBV4-1,TGCGCCAGCAGCCACCCCGGAGCGAGCTCCTACAATGAGCAGTTCTTC,CASSHPGASSYNEQFF
-,TRBJ2-2,-,15,TRBV3-1,TGTGCCAGCAGCCCCAAGACAGGTTTCGGTGGGGAGCTGTTTTTT,CASSPKTGFGGELFF
few,TRBJ2-7,-,14,TRBV19,TGTGCCAGTAGTACGGGCCTAAGCTCCTACGAGCAGTACTTC,CASSTGLSSYEQYF
few,TRBJ1-1,-,14,TRBV27,TGTGCCAGCAGTCCAAGAGGGAGAACCACTGAAGCTTTCTTT,CASSPRGRTTEAFF
few,TRBJ2-7,-,13,TRBV25-1,TGTGCCAGCGTTCCGGGACCCCTGGCCGAGCAGTACTTC,CASVPGPLAEQYF
-,TRBJ2-1,TRBD2,15,TRBV12-3/TRBV12-4,TGTGCCAGCACCGGACTAGCGGGAAGGGTCAATGAGCAGTTCTTC,CASTGLAGRVNEQFF
-,TRBJ2-5,-,16,TRBV5-5,TGTGCCAGCAGCGGAGGGGGAGCGGGTACACAAGAGACCCAGTACTTC,CASSGGGAGTQETQYF
few,TRBJ2-3,-,13,TRBV20-1,TGCAGTGCTAGATCGAACAGGGCCCAGGCGCAGTATTTT,CSARSNRAQAQYF
-,TRBJ1-4,TRBD1,15,TRBV7-6,TGTGCCAGCAGCCTTGACAGGGGGCTTTTCGAAAAACTGTTTTTT,CASSLDRGLFEKLFF
-,TRBJ2-3,TRBD2,17,TRBV5-1,TGCGCCAGCAGCCCGGGTGGTGGCCTAGCGGGGTCAGATACGCAGTATTTT,CASSPGGGLAGSDTQYF
few,TRBJ2-7,TRBD2,17,TRBV5-1,TGCGCCAGCAGCTTGGAACTAGCGGGAGGGCCCTCCGACGAGCAGTACTTC,CASSLELAGGPSDEQYF
once,TRBJ2-1,-,11,TRBV25-1,TGTGCCAGCAGTGAAGCAGATGAGCAGTTCTTC,CASSEADEQFF
few,TRBJ2-7,-,13,TRBV5-1,TGCGCCAGCAGCATCGGAGGTCGTGGCGAGCAGTACTTC,CASSIGGRGEQYF
-,TRBJ1-5,TRBD1,18,TRBV30,TGTGCCTGGAGTCGGGGATTGGGACAGGGGGCCCTAACCCAGCCCCAGCATTTT,CAWSRGLGQGALTQPQHF
-,TRBJ2-1,-,13,TRBV7-2,TGTGCCAGCAGCTACGACAGAGTCAATGAGCAGTTCTTC,CASSYDRVNEQFF
-,TRBJ1-1,-,17,TRBV27,TGTGCCAGCAGTTTAAGCAGTGCCGGGACGGTGAACACTGAAGCTTTCTTT,CASSLSSAGTVNTEAFF
-,TRBJ2-2,-,17,TRBV3-1,TGTGCCAGCAGCCAAGAAGGTCACAGGTTCCGTCCCGAGGAGCTGTTTTTT,CASSQEGHRFRPEELFF
few,TRBJ1-2,-,12,TRBV2,TGTGCCAGTCCCCAGGGGAACTATGGCTACACCTTC,CASPQGNYGYTF
-,TRBJ2-1,TRBD2,13,TRBV5-1,TGCGCCAGCAGCTCCGCGGGAGGCAATGAGCAGTTCTTC,CASSSAGGNEQFF
-,TRBJ2-7,-,16,TRBV4-2,TGTGCCAGCAGCCAAGATGAAGGCGGGACCCCCTACGAGCAGTACTTC,CASSQDEGGTPYEQYF
few,TRBJ2-2,TRBD2,15,TRBV5-1,TGCGCCAGCAGCTGGGCTAGCGGGAGCTCCGGGGAGCTGTTTTTT,CASSWASGSSGELFF
few,TRBJ2-3,TRBD2,17,TRBV15,TGTGCCACCAGCAGAGGGACTAGCGGGAGGTTAACCGATACGCAGTATTTT,CATSRGTSGRLTDTQYF
-,TRBJ2-1,-,11,TRBV30,TGTGCCTGGAGTGTAACCAATGAGCAGTTCTTC,CAWSVTNEQFF
many,TRBJ2-7,TRBD1,17,TRBV11-2,TGTGCCAGCACCCCTAACAGGGGTTTGTTACAAGTCCACGAGCAGTACTTC,CASTPNRGLLQVHEQYF
-,TRBJ2-7,-,15,TRBV5-1,TGCGCCAGCAGCCCGACGGGGCTGCTTACCTACGAGCAGTACTTC,CASSPTGLLTYEQYF
-,TRBJ2-3,TRBD2,17,TRBV5-1,TGCGCCAGCAGCTTGGCCAGAGCGGGAGGTGGCACAGATACGCAGTATTTT,CASSLARAGGGTDTQYF
-,TRBJ2-6,-,11,TRBV7-9,TGTGCCACCCTGGGGGCCAACGTCCTGACTTTC,CATLGANVLTF
-,TRBJ2-2,-,15,TRBV12-3/TRBV12-4,TGTGCCAGCAGTCCCAAGGGGGTTCGGACCGGGGAGCTGTTTTTT,CASSPKGVRTGELFF
few,TRBJ2-1,-,13,TRBV5-1,TGCGCCAGCAGCATAACAGGGTCCCATGAGCAGTTCTTC,CASSITGSHEQFF
-,TRBJ1-1,-,16,TRBV2,TGTGCCAGCCGACCCTGGTCCCCCATCGGGAACACTGAAGCTTTCTTT,CASRPWSPIGNTEAFF
-,TRBJ1-5,-,14,TRBV12-3/TRBV12-4,TGTGCCAGCAGTTTTCGGCAGGGCAACCAGCCCCAGCATTTT,CASSFRQGNQPQHF
few,TRBJ2-7,TRBD1,13,TRBV5-1,TGCGCCAGCAGCCGGGACAGGGGAGACGAGCAGTACTTC,CASSRDRGDEQYF
-,TRBJ2-7,-,11,TRBV18,TGTGCCAGCTCGGACAAGGACGAGCAGTACTTC,CASSDKDEQYF
once,TRBJ2-3,-,13,TRBV7-3,TGTGCCAGCAGCTTACTAGCGATAGATACGCAGTATTTT,CASSLLAIDTQYF
-,TRBJ2-2,TRBD1,15,TRBV7-9,TGTGCCAGCACCACCGGGACAGGGCTCACCGGGGAGCTGTTTTTT,CASTTGTGLTGELFF
few,TRBJ1-5,-,15,TRBV5-1,TGCGCCACAAGGGGCAGGGGTAGACGCAATCAGCCCCAGCATTTT,CATRGRGRRNQPQHF